The entry below gives a single TCR beta chain sequence along with its context. The data originate from a study of blood T cells in healthy people across ages. Healthy individuals of Caucasian origin from Russia, aged 6 to 90, served as donors. Per-sample PBMC isolation yielded at least 6.5 million cells. The extraction recovered at least 5 micrograms of total RNA per sample. With a J-beta primer mix and a sample-barcoded 5' primer, a second PCR ran 7 to 11 cycles. At least 2.5 million CDR3-containing paired-end reads were obtained per sample. TCRdb called the 5' RACE reads again in MiXCR, with one record for every CDR3 protein. The data hold over 1.5 million distinct CDR3 sequences, with about 50% observed a single time. The TCR comes from a woman in her 40s in good health. The material sequenced was blood.

CDR3 loop: CASSLVVLSGGNYGYTF. The CDR3 coding sequence is TGTGCCAGCAGCTTAGTAGTTTTGTCAGGGGGAAACTATGGCTACACCTTC. The V call is TRBV7-2, the J call TRBJ1-2; 7 bases are a match to TRBD1. The germline V gene has CDR1 SGHTA and CDR2 FQGNSA. CDR3 length: 17 amino acids. Germline trimming cut 1 base from V and 2 bases from J; bases unmatched to any gene: 10.